A selection of T cell receptor beta chains follows, all from one sample in a study of regulatory T cells in long-lasting Graves disease. Via MiXCR, TCRdb re-called the multiplex PCR reads, giving one row per CDR3 protein. The table has approximately 230,000 distinct CDR3 sequences, roughly 18% seen once. The sample in question was peripheral blood mononuclear cells (PBMCs), obtained at new diagnosis, from a patient treated with antithyroid drugs. Receptor source: a female donor with Graves disease. Both conserved end residues are part of each CDR3. A D gene is named only where the DNA matches it firmly. Clone size is not always given. Where it is, it says once, few, many or a class for expanded clones.

CDR3 length: 15; V gene: TRBV2; J gene: TRBJ2-1; D gene: TRBD2; clone size: many; CDR3 DNA: TGTGCCAGCAGTGAGCTGCGGGAGGCCTCCCGAGGGCAGTTCTTC; CDR3 protein: CASSELREASRGQFF
CDR3 length: 15; V gene: TRBV24-1; J gene: TRBJ2-5; D gene: TRBD1; clone size: many; CDR3 DNA: TGTGCCACCAGTGACCTTCGGACAGGGGTAGAGACCCAGTACTTC; CDR3 protein: CATSDLRTGVETQYF
CDR3 length: 12; V gene: TRBV20-1; J gene: TRBJ1-2; D gene: NA; clone size: many; CDR3 DNA: TGCAGTGCTATCCAGGGCCCCTATGGCTACACCTTC; CDR3 protein: CSAIQGPYGYTF
CDR3 length: 13; V gene: TRBV3-1; J gene: TRBJ1-2; D gene: NA; clone size: many; CDR3 DNA: TGTGCCAGCAGCCAACGTTCTGGCTATGGCTACACCTTC; CDR3 protein: CASSQRSGYGYTF
CDR3 length: 15; V gene: TRBV10-3; J gene: TRBJ2-1; D gene: TRBD2; clone size: many; CDR3 DNA: TGTGCCATCAGTGACCTAGCGGGAGCAAGCGCTGAGCAGTTCTTC; CDR3 protein: CAISDLAGASAEQFF
CDR3 length: 14; V gene: TRBV6-1; J gene: TRBJ2-2; D gene: TRBD1; clone size: NA; CDR3 DNA: TGTGCCAGCACCTTGGACAGGGCGGCCGGGGAGCTGTTTTTT; CDR3 protein: CASTLDRAAGELFF
CDR3 length: 16; V gene: TRBV6-2/TRBV6-3; J gene: TRBJ2-5; D gene: TRBD2; clone size: many; CDR3 DNA: TGTGCCAGCAGTTGGGGACTAGCGGGAGCAATGAAGACCCAGTACTTC; CDR3 protein: CASSWGLAGAMKTQYF
CDR3 length: 15; V gene: TRBV20-1; J gene: TRBJ2-1; D gene: TRBD2; clone size: NA; CDR3 DNA: TGCAGTGCAAGGGGACTAGCGGGAGGCGCCAATGAGCAGTTCTTC; CDR3 protein: CSARGLAGGANEQFF
CDR3 length: 14; V gene: TRBV7-2; J gene: TRBJ2-5; D gene: NA; clone size: NA; CDR3 DNA: TGTGCCAGCAGCTCCGGCGGGACCCGTCAGACCCAGTGCTTC; CDR3 protein: CASSSGGTRQTQCF
CDR3 length: 13; V gene: TRBV6-1; J gene: TRBJ2-5; D gene: TRBD2; clone size: many; CDR3 DNA: TGTGCCAGCAAACGAAACGGGGGGGAGACCCAGTACTTC; CDR3 protein: CASKRNGGETQYF
CDR3 length: 15; V gene: TRBV4-3; J gene: TRBJ1-2; D gene: NA; clone size: many; CDR3 DNA: TGCGCCAGCAGCCAAGACCTGGGGACACTCTATGGCTACACCTTC; CDR3 protein: CASSQDLGTLYGYTF
CDR3 length: 15; V gene: TRBV9; J gene: TRBJ1-4; D gene: NA; clone size: many; CDR3 DNA: TGTGCCAGCAGCGTGTCCGGGGGGCGAGGTGAAAAACTGTTTTTT; CDR3 protein: CASSVSGGRGEKLFF
CDR3 length: 14; V gene: TRBV6-5; J gene: TRBJ1-1; D gene: NA; clone size: many; CDR3 DNA: TGTGCCAGCAGTTACTCGCTTACGAACACTGAAGCTTTCTTT; CDR3 protein: CASSYSLTNTEAFF
CDR3 length: 14; V gene: TRBV12-3/TRBV12-4; J gene: TRBJ2-1; D gene: TRBD2; clone size: many; CDR3 DNA: TGTGCCAGCAGTTTAGGGGGAGGGTGGAATGAGCAGTTCTTC; CDR3 protein: CASSLGGGWNEQFF
CDR3 length: 14; V gene: TRBV10-1; J gene: TRBJ2-3; D gene: NA; clone size: NA; CDR3 DNA: TGCGCCAGCAGCCCTCGGGACTCCACAGATACGCAGTATTTT; CDR3 protein: CASSPRDSTDTQYF
CDR3 length: 13; V gene: TRBV11-2; J gene: TRBJ2-5; D gene: NA; clone size: many; CDR3 DNA: TGTGCCAGCAGCTTTACACGGGTGGGGACCCAGTACTTC; CDR3 protein: CASSFTRVGTQYF
CDR3 length: 15; V gene: TRBV5-6; J gene: TRBJ1-1; D gene: NA; clone size: NA; CDR3 DNA: TGTGCCAGTATACCGCGGTATCCACCGGGCACTGAAGCTTTCTTT; CDR3 protein: CASIPRYPPGTEAFF
CDR3 length: 14; V gene: TRBV7-3; J gene: TRBJ2-1; D gene: NA; clone size: many; CDR3 DNA: TGTGCCAGCAGCTTAGGCTACCTCTACAATGAGCAGTTCTTC; CDR3 protein: CASSLGYLYNEQFF
CDR3 length: 12; V gene: TRBV6-1; J gene: TRBJ2-3; D gene: NA; clone size: NA; CDR3 DNA: TGTGCCAGCAGTCTTAGCATGGATACGCAGTATTTT; CDR3 protein: CASSLSMDTQYF
CDR3 length: 14; V gene: TRBV30; J gene: TRBJ1-2; D gene: TRBD1; clone size: many; CDR3 DNA: TGTGCCTGGAGAGTCAAGGGGGCAGGGTATGGCTACACCTTC; CDR3 protein: CAWRVKGAGYGYTF
CDR3 length: 12; V gene: TRBV29-1; J gene: TRBJ1-1; D gene: NA; clone size: few; CDR3 DNA: TGCAGCCCCGGACGGCTGAACACTGAAGCTTTCTTT; CDR3 protein: CSPGRLNTEAFF
CDR3 length: 14; V gene: TRBV12-5; J gene: TRBJ1-1; D gene: NA; clone size: NA; CDR3 DNA: TGTGCTAGTGGTCGGGACGGACTGAACACTGAAGCTTTCTTT; CDR3 protein: CASGRDGLNTEAFF
CDR3 length: 13; V gene: TRBV6-1; J gene: TRBJ1-5; D gene: TRBD1; clone size: many; CDR3 DNA: TGTGCCAGCGCAGACAGGGTCGGGCAGCCCCAGCATTTT; CDR3 protein: CASADRVGQPQHF
CDR3 length: 17; V gene: TRBV3-1; J gene: TRBJ2-5; D gene: TRBD1; clone size: many; CDR3 DNA: TGTGCCAGCAGCCCGCCCCCGGACAGGGGGTACGAGGAGACCCAGTACTTC; CDR3 protein: CASSPPPDRGYEETQYF
CDR3 length: 17; V gene: TRBV7-9; J gene: TRBJ2-5; D gene: NA; clone size: many; CDR3 DNA: TGTGCCAGCAGCTTGGGGGACGGACTGCCCTTCCAAGAGACCCAGTACTTC; CDR3 protein: CASSLGDGLPFQETQYF
CDR3 length: 16; V gene: TRBV7-2; J gene: TRBJ2-7; D gene: TRBD2; clone size: many; CDR3 DNA: TGTGCCAGCAGCCAAACTAGCGGGAGTAGCCCCTACGAGCAGTACTTC; CDR3 protein: CASSQTSGSSPYEQYF
CDR3 length: 13; V gene: TRBV12-3/TRBV12-4; J gene: TRBJ1-1; D gene: NA; clone size: many; CDR3 DNA: TGTGCCAGCAGTTTAGATTGGGGGACTGAAGCTTTCTTT; CDR3 protein: CASSLDWGTEAFF
CDR3 length: 14; V gene: TRBV19; J gene: TRBJ2-3; D gene: NA; clone size: many; CDR3 DNA: TGTGCCAGTAGTTACCCTAGCGGCACAGATACGCAGTATTTT; CDR3 protein: CASSYPSGTDTQYF
CDR3 length: 14; V gene: TRBV6-5; J gene: TRBJ2-2; D gene: TRBD2; clone size: few; CDR3 DNA: TGTGCCAGCAGTTGGGTCGGGAGGACCGGGGAGCTGTTTTTT; CDR3 protein: CASSWVGRTGELFF
CDR3 length: 15; V gene: TRBV24-1; J gene: TRBJ2-1; D gene: NA; clone size: many; CDR3 DNA: TGTGCCACCAGTGATTCCTTGACAGGCTACAATGAGCAGTTCTTC; CDR3 protein: CATSDSLTGYNEQFF
CDR3 length: 16; V gene: TRBV18; J gene: TRBJ2-7; D gene: TRBD2; clone size: many; CDR3 DNA: TGTGCCAGCTCACGGGGTACTAGCGGGGTTACCTACGAGCAGTACTTC; CDR3 protein: CASSRGTSGVTYEQYF
CDR3 length: 16; V gene: TRBV24-1; J gene: TRBJ2-2; D gene: TRBD2; clone size: many; CDR3 DNA: TGTGCCACCAGTGATCTAGGACTAGACTCCACCGGGGAGCTGTTTTTT; CDR3 protein: CATSDLGLDSTGELFF
CDR3 length: 13; V gene: TRBV5-1; J gene: TRBJ1-5; D gene: NA; clone size: many; CDR3 DNA: TGTGCCAGCAGCTTGGCCTGGAATCAGCCCCAGCATTTT; CDR3 protein: CASSLAWNQPQHF
CDR3 length: 12; V gene: TRBV28; J gene: TRBJ2-5; D gene: TRBD1; clone size: many; CDR3 DNA: TGTGCCACTATGGACAGGGAAGAGACCCAGTACTTC; CDR3 protein: CATMDREETQYF
CDR3 length: 14; V gene: TRBV5-1; J gene: TRBJ2-2; D gene: NA; clone size: many; CDR3 DNA: TGCGCCAGCAGCGTAGACTCGTACTCCGGGGAGCTGTTTTTT; CDR3 protein: CASSVDSYSGELFF
CDR3 length: 19; V gene: TRBV3-1; J gene: TRBJ2-5; D gene: TRBD2; clone size: NA; CDR3 DNA: TGTGCCAGCCGATTCGGACACCCCGGACTAGCGGGAGAGAAAGAGACCCAGTACTTC; CDR3 protein: CASRFGHPGLAGEKETQYF
CDR3 length: 13; V gene: TRBV12-3/TRBV12-4; J gene: TRBJ1-1; D gene: NA; clone size: few; CDR3 DNA: TGTGCCAGCAGGAATAGGGCAAACACTGAAGCTTTCTTT; CDR3 protein: CASRNRANTEAFF
CDR3 length: 13; V gene: TRBV19; J gene: TRBJ2-1; D gene: NA; clone size: many; CDR3 DNA: TGTGCCAGTAGTATACAAAGGGACAATGAGCAGTTCTTC; CDR3 protein: CASSIQRDNEQFF
CDR3 length: 16; V gene: TRBV9; J gene: TRBJ2-1; D gene: NA; clone size: many; CDR3 DNA: TGTGCCAGCAGCGTAGCGGGGGAGAGCTCCTACAATGAGCAGTTCTTC; CDR3 protein: CASSVAGESSYNEQFF
CDR3 length: 14; V gene: TRBV7-9; J gene: TRBJ1-1; D gene: TRBD1; clone size: many; CDR3 DNA: TGTGCCAGCAGCTTTCGGGACAGGGCCACTGAAGCTTTCTTT; CDR3 protein: CASSFRDRATEAFF
CDR3 length: 15; V gene: TRBV11-2; J gene: TRBJ1-4; D gene: NA; clone size: many; CDR3 DNA: TGTGCCAGCAGCCCCAGACGGGGGTCGGGTGAAAAACTGTTTTTT; CDR3 protein: CASSPRRGSGEKLFF
CDR3 length: 14; V gene: TRBV28; J gene: TRBJ1-1; D gene: TRBD1; clone size: many; CDR3 DNA: TGTGCCAGCAGTCCCTGGACAGGATACACTGAAGCTTTCTTT; CDR3 protein: CASSPWTGYTEAFF
CDR3 length: 12; V gene: TRBV7-2; J gene: TRBJ2-7; D gene: TRBD2; clone size: many; CDR3 DNA: TGTGCCAGCAGCTTCGCGGGAGGCGAGCAGTACTTC; CDR3 protein: CASSFAGGEQYF
CDR3 length: 13; V gene: TRBV29-1; J gene: TRBJ1-2; D gene: NA; clone size: many; CDR3 DNA: TGCAGCGTTGTCTCCGCAGCTAACTATGGCTACACCTTC; CDR3 protein: CSVVSAANYGYTF
CDR3 length: 11; V gene: TRBV30; J gene: TRBJ2-5; D gene: NA; clone size: NA; CDR3 DNA: TGTGCCTGGAGTTTAGAGGTGACCCAGTACTTC; CDR3 protein: CAWSLEVTQYF
CDR3 length: 13; V gene: TRBV28; J gene: TRBJ1-1; D gene: NA; clone size: many; CDR3 DNA: TGTGCCAGCAGTTCACAGATGAACACTGAAGCTTTCTTT; CDR3 protein: CASSSQMNTEAFF
CDR3 length: 14; V gene: TRBV20-1; J gene: TRBJ2-7; D gene: TRBD1; clone size: many; CDR3 DNA: TGCAGTGCTTCCTCCGGGACAGGAGCCTACGAGCAGTACTTC; CDR3 protein: CSASSGTGAYEQYF
CDR3 length: 15; V gene: TRBV24-1; J gene: TRBJ2-3; D gene: NA; clone size: many; CDR3 DNA: TGTGCCACCAGTGATACCGGGACAAGCCAACGTACGCAGTATTTT; CDR3 protein: CATSDTGTSQRTQYF
CDR3 length: 14; V gene: TRBV12-3/TRBV12-4; J gene: TRBJ2-7; D gene: TRBD2; clone size: NA; CDR3 DNA: TGTGCCAGCAGTCCGGGACTAGCGGGAGTCGAGCAGTACTTC; CDR3 protein: CASSPGLAGVEQYF
CDR3 length: 15; V gene: TRBV7-2; J gene: TRBJ2-7; D gene: TRBD2; clone size: many; CDR3 DNA: TGTGCCAGCAGCTTAGGAAATAGCGGGGGCTACGAGCAGTACTTC; CDR3 protein: CASSLGNSGGYEQYF
CDR3 length: 17; V gene: TRBV6-1; J gene: TRBJ1-5; D gene: TRBD1; clone size: many; CDR3 DNA: TGTGCCAGCAGTGAAGCGGGGGCAGGGGGGGGAAATCAGCCCCAGCATTTT; CDR3 protein: CASSEAGAGGGNQPQHF
CDR3 length: 16; V gene: TRBV24-1; J gene: TRBJ2-5; D gene: NA; clone size: many; CDR3 DNA: TGTGCCACCAGTGATTCCGGGCGAAACCTGGCTGAGACCCAGTACTTC; CDR3 protein: CATSDSGRNLAETQYF
CDR3 length: 14; V gene: TRBV24-1; J gene: TRBJ2-2; D gene: NA; clone size: many; CDR3 DNA: TGTGCCACCTGTGGTAGCCTCGCGACCGGGGAGCTGTTTTTT; CDR3 protein: CATCGSLATGELFF